These 29 T cell receptor beta chains came from one sample sequenced in a study of cytomegalovirus exposure and HLA in healthy donors. Both 60 Vbeta primers and 13 Jbeta primers went into the PCR. This table comes from immunoSEQ multiplex PCR, and its TCRdb copy is limited to in-frame clones, with some not included. Here the sample spans 120,000 to 150,000 clones, roughly 77% being singletons. The sequencing sample was made of PBMCs. These receptor sequences come from a female donor in good health and CMV-seronegative.

The rearrangement uses TRBV7-6 and TRBJ2-1; TRBD2 aligns across 7 bases. This CDR3 is 18 amino acids long. The ends lost 0 bases at V and 1 base at J; junction bases unmatched: 9. The V gene's germline CDR1 is SGHVS and CDR2 FNYEAQ. CDR3 loop: CASSLARSGGGSYNEQFF. The DNA for the CDR3 is TGTGCCAGCAGCTTAGCGCGGTCCGGGGGAGGGTCCTACAATGAGCAGTTCTTC.

Details on this clone: Other DNA sequences in this sample translate to the same CDR3. This sequence joins TRBV29-1 and TRBJ2-3, with 9 bases that match TRBD2. CDR1 is SQVTM and CDR2 is ANQGSEA in the germline V gene. V shed 0 bases, J shed 2 bases, and the junction held 15 bases outside the gene matches. This CDR3 comprises 19 residues. CDR3 DNA: TGCAGCGTTGAAGAACGACGCCCTTCCTTAGCGGGGGCCACAGATACGCAGTATTTT. This gives the protein CSVEERRPSLAGATDTQYF.

This chain connects TRBV27 to TRBJ2-7; 13 bases agree with TRBD2. Germline V gene data show CDR1 as MNHEY and CDR2 as SMNVEV (reference sequence). The CDR3 loop spans 20 amino acids. Unmatched junction bases numbered 19, after V lost 6 bases and J lost 2 bases. CDR3 sequence (DNA): TGTGCCAGCAGCCCAACAGGGGCCAAACTAGCGGGAGGGCTCGCCTACGAGCAGTACTTC. It is translated as CASSPTGAKLAGGLAYEQYF.

This clone is a singleton in its sample. The genes are TRBV6-1 and TRBJ1-5; TRBD1 agrees at 9 bases. The trim removed 2 bases at V and 3 bases at J, leaving 8 bases unmatched. The CDR3 runs to 17 residues. Germline-derived CDR1 and CDR2 are MNHNS and SASEGT. This CDR3 is CASSERRGTGNNQPQHF. The CDR3 DNA is TGTGCCAGCAGTGAAAGGCGGGGGACAGGGAACAATCAGCCCCAGCATTTT.

The chain is built from TRBV2 and TRBJ2-4; 8 bases map to TRBD2. J was trimmed by 4 bases and V by 6 bases; bases with no gene match: 8. Per germline, CDR1 SNHLY and CDR2 FYNNEI. The CDR3 is 15 amino acids. CDR3 DNA sequence: TGTGCCAGCAGCCCCGAGGGACTAGGAAAAAACATTCAGTACTTC. Protein: CASSPEGLGKNIQYF.

The CDR3 nucleotides read TGTGCCAGCAGTCCCGGGACCGGGCGGGGAGCCTACGAGCAGTACTTC. Protein: CASSPGTGRGAYEQYF. The chain combines TRBV27 with TRBJ2-7, with a tentative D call TRBD2 (6 bases). V dropped 5 bases and J dropped 2 bases, with 19 bases sitting between them. The CDR3 totals 16 residues. CDR1 is MNHEY and CDR2 is SMNVEV in the germline V gene (reference sequence).

This clone has a single count. The V gene is TRBV19, the J gene TRBJ2-5; 7 bases agree with TRBD1. Germline V gene sequence: CDR1 LNHDA, CDR2 SQIVND (reference sequence). Trimming took 3 bases from V and 5 from J; bases not matched to a gene: 3. The CDR3 extends over 13 amino acids. The CDR3 protein is CASSIGRGETQYF. The CDR3 DNA reads TGTGCCAGTAGTATCGGCAGGGGGGAGACCCAGTACTTC.

The chain couples TRBV11-2 to TRBJ2-7, with D tentatively TRBD1 (5 bases). The V gene's germline CDR1 is SGHAT and CDR2 FQNNGV. This CDR3 has 14 amino acids. V shed 3 bases and J shed 2 bases, with 11 bases lying between them. The CDR3 loop is CASSFRVPPYEQYF. CDR3 sequence (DNA): TGTGCCAGCAGCTTCAGGGTACCCCCCTACGAGCAGTACTTC.

The V and J genes are TRBV6-5 and TRBJ1-5; D unresolved. The germline gives CDR1 MNHEY, CDR2 SVGAGI. This CDR3 contains 13 residues. Trimming stripped 0 bases from V and 10 bases from J, with 10 bases between. The CDR3 bases are TGTGCCAGCAGTTACTCCGGGTATGGACCCCAGCATTTT. Translation: CASSYSGYGPQHF.

This rearrangement joins TRBV7-3 to TRBJ1-2, with D perhaps TRBD1 (6 bases). Trimming stripped 3 bases from V and 1 base from J, with 12 bases between. This CDR3 spans 15 amino acids. The germline V gene has CDR1 SGHTA and CDR2 FQGTGA. Written as DNA, the CDR3 is TGTGCCAGCAGCTTCGGACAGCCTCGTAACTATGGCTACACCTTC. Its translation: CASSFGQPRNYGYTF. Drawing the rest from reference TRBV7-3 and TRBJ1-2, the complete variable domain is GAGVSQTPSNKVTEKGKYVELRCDPISGHTALYWYRQSLGQGPEFLIYFQGTGAADDSGLPNDRFFAVRPEGSVSTLKIQRTERGDSAVYLCASSFGQPRNYGYTFGSGTRLTVV.

The V gene is TRBV6-1, the J gene TRBJ1-1; TRBD1 agrees at 8 bases. CDR3 size: 15 residues. Germline V CDR1 and CDR2: MNHNS, SASEGT. With V trimmed by 6 bases and J by 0 bases, 6 bases remained unmatched. CDR3 region: CASSLSTGVNTEAFF. As DNA, the CDR3 is TGTGCCAGCAGCCTTTCGACAGGGGTGAACACTGAAGCTTTCTTT.

In DNA, the CDR3 is TGTGCTAGTGGTTGGGGACAACATCAGCCCCAGCATTTT. This translates into CASGWGQHQPQHF. This sequence joins TRBV12-5 and TRBJ1-5; D possibly corresponds to TRBD1 (6 bases). Germline loops: CDR1 LGHNT, CDR2 FRNRAP. The CDR3 sequence is 13 residues long. Trimming left V 4 bases short and J 5 bases short, with 9 bases between.

The chain uses TRBV30 and TRBJ2-7, with D maybe TRBD1 (7 bases). This CDR3 comprises 12 residues. Trimming removed 5 bases at V and 4 bases at J, with 12 bases between. Germline CDR1 GTSNPN, CDR2 SVGIG (reference sequence). CDR3 loop: CAWAGQSYEQYF. The CDR3 nucleotides are TGTGCCTGGGCGGGACAGTCTTACGAGCAGTACTTC.

This clone was counted between two and nine times. CDR3 protein: CASRGQGETEAFF. The DNA for the CDR3 is TGTGCCAGCAGGGGACAGGGAGAAACTGAAGCTTTCTTT. V is TRBV6-6 and J is TRBJ1-1; 9 bases match TRBD1. This CDR3 is 13 amino acids long. Germline assignment: CDR1 MNHNY and CDR2 SVGAGI (reference sequence). Trimming took 6 bases from V and 5 from J; bases not matched to a gene: 4.

The rearrangement links TRBV7-2 to TRBJ1-4, with TRBD1 matching 7 bases. V lost 5 bases, J lost 6 bases, and 9 bases stayed unmatched. The CDR3 is 15 amino acids. From germline, CDR1 is SGHTA and CDR2 FQGNSA. The chain's CDR3 is CASSTLDRSDEKLFF. CDR3 coding DNA: TGTGCCAGCAGCACCTTGGACAGGTCCGATGAAAAACTGTTTTTT. The whole variable domain, remainder taken from reference TRBV7-2 and TRBJ1-4, is GAGVSQSPSNKVTEKGKDVELRCDPISGHTALYWYRQSLGQGLEFLIYFQGNSAPDKSGLPSDRFSAERTGGSVSTLTIQRTQQEDSAVYLCASSTLDRSDEKLFFGSGTQLSVL.

This chain connects TRBV15 to TRBJ1-3; 8 positions match TRBD1. The germline V gene encodes CDR1 LNHNV and CDR2 YYDKDF (reference sequence). The J segment lost 0 bases and the V segment lost 4 bases, leaving 5 bases of the junction unmatched. This CDR3 contains 16 residues. The CDR3 DNA follows: TGTGCCACCAGCAAGAGAGACAGGGGCTCTGGAAACACCATATATTTT. This gives the protein CATSKRDRGSGNTIYF.

This chain connects TRBV12-5 to TRBJ1-3; 12 bases line up with TRBD1. The junction had 7 bases not matched to a gene; V was cut back by 3 bases and J by 4 bases. The CDR3 covers 17 residues. Germline V gene lookup returns CDR1 LGHNT and CDR2 FRNRAP. CDR3 nucleotides: TGTGCTAGTGGTTTTGGGACAGGGGGCGCGGAAGGAAACACCATATATTTT. Amino acid sequence: CASGFGTGGAEGNTIYF.

This rearrangement joins TRBV30 to TRBJ1-6; no firm D call. V lost 6 bases and J lost 9, with 12 bases in between. The CDR3 consists of 12 residues. The germline gives CDR1 GTSNPN, CDR2 SVGIG (reference sequence). In DNA, the CDR3 is TGTGCCTGCAACCGGCGGGGTTCACCCCTCCACTTT. Its protein is CACNRRGSPLHF.

The V call is TRBV27, the J call TRBJ1-2, with D possibly being TRBD1 (5 bases). The germline V gene encodes CDR1 MNHEY and CDR2 SMNVEV (reference sequence). This CDR3 spans 14 amino acids. Trimming removed 3 bases from V and 1 base from J, with 9 bases in between. Written as DNA, the CDR3 is TGTGCCAGCAGTTTGGCAGGGCATAACTATGGCTACACCTTC. Residues: CASSLAGHNYGYTF.

This chain connects TRBV28 to TRBJ1-5, with no clear D. CDR1 is MDHEN and CDR2 is SYDVKM in the germline V gene. The CDR3 has 16 amino acids. Trimming shortened V by 3 bases and J by 7 bases, and 19 bases separated the two germline ends. This CDR3 is CASSFGFRRGLQPQHF. Written as DNA, the CDR3 is TGTGCCAGCAGTTTCGGGTTTCGCCGGGGTTTACAGCCCCAGCATTTT.

The chain combines TRBV7-9 with TRBJ2-1, with D maybe TRBD1 (5 bases). The CDR3 consists of 10 residues. Germline CDR1 is SEHNR and CDR2 is FQNEAQ (reference sequence). Here the CDR3 DNA reads TGTGCAGCTGGGGCGACTGAGCAGTTCTTC. This translates into CAAGATEQFF.

The rearrangement uses TRBV5-1 and TRBJ2-5, with TRBD2 matching 8 bases. The ends lost 2 bases at V and 5 bases at J; junction bases unmatched: 5. There are 14 residues in the CDR3. Per germline, CDR1 SGHRS and CDR2 YFSETQ. This CDR3 is CASSFNGGEETQYF. The CDR3, as DNA: TGCGCCAGCAGCTTTAACGGGGGGGAGGAGACCCAGTACTTC.

The J gene is TRBJ2-3, the V gene TRBV7-8; 10 bases fit TRBD2. CDR3 length: 15 residues. Germline CDR1 reads SGHVS; CDR2 reads FQNEAQ. V was pared by 11 bases and J by 5 bases, with 13 bases of the junction left unmatched. The CDR3 loop is CAATRASGSLDTQYF. Written as DNA, the CDR3 is TGTGCCGCCACTAGGGCTAGCGGGAGTTTAGATACGCAGTATTTT.

The J gene is TRBJ1-2, the V gene TRBV30; tentatively, D is TRBD1 (6 bases). The CDR3 is 11 residues long. CDR1 is GTSNPN, CDR2 SVGIG, per germline (reference sequence). V lost 0 bases to trimming and J lost 9 bases, with 8 bases between them. CDR3 residues: CAWSVGQRYTF. The CDR3 DNA follows: TGTGCCTGGAGTGTAGGACAGCGCTACACCTTC.

The chain links TRBV5-1 to TRBJ1-4; D uncertain. The CDR3 totals 15 residues. CDR1 is SGHRS and CDR2 is YFSETQ in the germline V gene. The V end was cut by 0 bases, the J end by 3 bases, with 9 bases between. The CDR3, as DNA: TGCGCCAGCAGCTTGGTGGCAGGCTCTAATGAAAAACTGTTTTTT. Protein sequence: CASSLVAGSNEKLFF.

The gene calls are TRBV2 and TRBJ2-7; 8 bases map to TRBD1. The length of the CDR3 is 13 residues. Trimming took 5 bases from V and 3 from J; bases not matched to a gene: 3. CDR1 and CDR2 from the germline V gene are SNHLY and FYNNEI. The CDR3: CASSRDRIYEQYF. The CDR3 DNA follows: TGTGCCAGCAGTCGGGACAGGATCTACGAGCAGTACTTC. Using reference TRBV2 and TRBJ2-7 for the parts outside the CDR3, the full variable domain is EPEVTQTPSHQVTQMGQEVILRCVPISNHLYFYWYRQILGQKVEFLVSFYNNEISEKSEIFDDQFSVERPDGSNFTLKIRSTKLEDSAMYFCASSRDRIYEQYFGPGTRLTVT.

The chain carries TRBV6-5 and TRBJ1-1, with 7 bases that match TRBD1. Losses at the gene ends were 3 bases for V and 6 bases for J; bases not matched to a gene: 7. CDR3 length: 14 residues. Germline CDR1 and CDR2: MNHEY and SVGAGI. The CDR3 coding sequence is TGTGCCAGCAGTTATTCAGGGGGGCGAGCTGAAGCTTTCTTT. It specifies CASSYSGGRAEAFF.

This clone was observed a handful of times. The chain is built from TRBV10-3 and TRBJ2-1; 12 positions agree with TRBD2. The CDR3 sequence is 17 residues long. The trim removed 6 bases at V and 7 bases at J, leaving 13 bases unmatched. CDR1 is ENHRY, CDR2 SYGVKD, per germline. CDR3 DNA sequence: TGTGCCATCAGGGAAGGACTAGCGGGACAAGGAGGAAATGAGCAGTTCTTC. Encoded protein: CAIREGLAGQGGNEQFF.

This clone appeared once. The chain has TRBV19 and TRBJ2-1; D possibly corresponds to TRBD1 (6 bases). The CDR3 consists of 17 residues. V gave up 7 bases and J gave up 5 bases, with 24 bases separating them. Germline CDR1 and CDR2: LNHDA and SQIVND (reference sequence). The CDR3: CASMGLWVAGEDNEQFF. In DNA, the CDR3 is TGTGCCAGTATGGGCCTCTGGGTTGCAGGGGAAGACAATGAGCAGTTCTTC.